One and the same sample provided the 20 T cell receptor beta chains below, sequenced in a study of T cell responses to AZD1222 COVID-19 vaccine. The table came from immunoSEQ multiplex PCR; TCRdb's copy has only in-frame clones and leaves some out. Seen here are around 45,000 clones, around 91% observed once, and the top ten hold 30% to 45%. The sample in question was peripheral blood, obtained 28 days after the second AZD1222 dose. These receptors originate from an adult who received the AZD1222 COVID-19 vaccine.

This clone is a singleton in its sample. This rearrangement joins TRBV6-2 or TRBV6-3 to TRBJ1-1, with a tentative D call TRBD1 (5 bases). The V gene lost 2 bases and the J gene lost 5 bases, with 9 bases spanning the gap. There are 13 residues in the CDR3. Germline CDR1 reads MNHEY; CDR2 reads SVGEGT. In nucleotides, the CDR3 is TGTGCCAGCAGTTACCAGGGTGATACTGAAGCTTTCTTT. It codes for CASSYQGDTEAFF.

Written as DNA, the CDR3 is TGTGCCAGCAGTCGGGCAGGGGCGTATGGCTACACCTTC. Amino acids: CASSRAGAYGYTF. This chain joins TRBV2 and TRBJ1-2; TRBD1 might be the D (6 bases). The germline V and J ends were trimmed by 5 bases and 5 bases, with 12 bases remaining between them. The germline gives CDR1 SNHLY, CDR2 FYNNEI. This CDR3 has 13 residues.

The chain uses TRBV6-5 and TRBJ2-7; weak D call: TRBD2 (5 bases). There are 14 residues in the CDR3. Germline-derived CDR1 and CDR2 are MNHEY and SVGAGI. V shed 10 bases and J shed 0 bases, with 16 bases lying between them. The CDR3 DNA follows: TGTGCCACCCAACCACGAGGGAGCTCCTACGAGCAGTACTTC. This sequence encodes CATQPRGSSYEQYF.

This clone was detected once. The chain joins TRBV25-1 to TRBJ2-1; a possible D gene is TRBD2 (5 bases). Trimming removed 7 bases at V and 8 bases at J, with 15 bases between. CDR1 and CDR2 (germline): MGHDK, SYGVNS. The CDR3 runs to 13 residues. CDR3 coding DNA: TGTGCCAGCATGGCGAGGGCTGTGGATGAGCAGTTCTTC. As protein: CASMARAVDEQFF.

This chain connects TRBV6-5 to TRBJ1-1; the D is unclear. The CDR3 runs 14 residues. V lost 0 bases and J lost 6, with 11 bases in between. The germline V gene has CDR1 MNHEY and CDR2 SVGAGI. CDR3 amino acids: CASSYSTLEAEAFF. Written as DNA, the CDR3 is TGTGCCAGCAGTTACTCCACCTTGGAGGCTGAAGCTTTCTTT.

CDR3 nucleotides: TGTGCCAGCAGGCGACAGGGTTCGGGCAATCAGCCCCAGCATTTT. The encoded protein is CASRRQGSGNQPQHF. The chain employs TRBV6-5 and TRBJ1-5; TRBD1 aligns across 7 bases. This CDR3 region has 15 residues. The junction had 7 bases not matched to a gene; V was cut back by 6 bases and J by 2 bases. Per the germline V gene, CDR1 is MNHEY and CDR2 is SVGAGI.

This chain uses TRBV5-1 with TRBJ2-5, with D perhaps TRBD1 or TRBD2 (6 bases each). Germline V lookup: CDR1 SGHRS, CDR2 YFSETQ. CDR3 length: 15 amino acids. The V gene lost 4 bases and the J gene lost 5 bases, with 18 bases spanning the gap. As DNA, the CDR3 is TGCGCCAGCAGCAGGGGGACGGGACTCGAGGAGACCCAGTACTTC. Translated, it gives CASSRGTGLEETQYF.

This clone was picked up a small number of times. This CDR3 reads CASSLWGGDITEAFF. The CDR3 region has the DNA TGTGCCAGCAGCCTCTGGGGCGGGGACATCACTGAAGCTTTCTTT. The V gene is TRBV28, the J gene TRBJ1-1, with D possibly matching TRBD1 (6 bases). CDR1 and CDR2 from the germline V gene are MDHEN and SYDVKM. Deletions cut 6 bases from V and 4 bases from J, with 18 bases between. CDR3 length equals 15 residues.

This chain uses TRBV7-2 with TRBJ1-1; D is unclear. The CDR3 totals 14 residues. With 2 bases removed from V and 0 bases from J, the gap between germline ends came to 7 bases. Per the germline V gene, CDR1 is SGHTA and CDR2 is FQGNSA. The CDR3 is CASSLNSLNTEAFF. CDR3 DNA sequence: TGTGCCAGCAGCTTAAACAGCTTGAACACTGAAGCTTTCTTT.

The rearrangement links TRBV19 to TRBJ2-7, with D uncertain. The V gene's germline CDR1 is LNHDA and CDR2 SQIVND (reference sequence). The CDR3 consists of 14 residues. V was shortened by 1 base and J by 2 bases, with 9 bases between the two germline ends. CDR3 residues: CASSIGRDTYEQYF. The CDR3 DNA reads as TGTGCCAGTAGTATAGGGCGCGACACCTACGAGCAGTACTTC.

The chain combines TRBV6-6 with TRBJ2-5; TRBD1 matches 9 bases. V was clipped by 7 bases and J by 4 bases; unmatched bases: 4. The germline V gene has CDR1 MNHNY and CDR2 SVGAGI (reference sequence). The CDR3 has 13 amino acids. CDR3: CASTGTGRETQYF. CDR3 DNA: TGTGCCAGCACGGGGACAGGGCGAGAGACCCAGTACTTC.

The rearrangement uses TRBV19 and TRBJ1-1, with D perhaps TRBD1 (6 bases). V was clipped by 5 bases and J by 0 bases, with 16 bases between them. Per the germline V gene, CDR1 is LNHDA and CDR2 is SQIVND (reference sequence). The CDR3 is made up of 16 amino acids. As DNA, the CDR3 is TGTGCCAGTAGTCCCGGACAGTCACCCATGAACACTGAAGCTTTCTTT. Translated: CASSPGQSPMNTEAFF.

The gene calls are TRBV7-2 and TRBJ1-2; D is undetermined. V was shortened by 1 base and J by 4 bases, with 10 bases between the two germline ends. The CDR3 consists of 14 residues. Germline-derived CDR1 and CDR2 are SGHTA and FQGNSA. The CDR3 is CASSLGQPSYGYTF. The CDR3 nucleotides read TGTGCCAGCAGCTTAGGACAACCCTCCTATGGCTACACCTTC.

The chain carries TRBV3-1 (or the pseudogene TRBV3-2) and TRBJ1-2; 8 nucleotides line up with TRBD1. J gave up 3 bases and V 4 bases, and 7 bases lay outside the gene matches. Germline CDR1 and CDR2: LGHDT and YNNKEL (reference sequence). This CDR3 is built from 15 residues. CDR3 in amino acids: CASSPGAGGHYGYTF. The CDR3 bases are TGTGCCAGCAGCCCCGGGGCAGGGGGCCACTATGGCTACACCTTC.

This sequence joins TRBV7-2 and TRBJ1-1, with unresolved D. The ends were cut back, 5 bases at V and 6 bases at J, with 7 bases in the middle. The germline V gene encodes CDR1 SGHTA and CDR2 FQGNSA. The CDR3 consists of 11 residues. The chain's CDR3 is CASSHYAEAFF. The CDR3 nucleotides read TGTGCCAGCAGCCACTACGCTGAAGCTTTCTTT.

This clone has a single count. CDR3 residues: CAWSSRGKTQYF. The DNA for the CDR3 is TGTGCCTGGAGCTCCAGGGGGAAGACCCAGTACTTC. This chain connects TRBV30 to TRBJ2-5; 7 nucleotides line up with TRBD1. CDR1 and CDR2 from the germline V gene are GTSNPN and SVGIG (reference sequence). The CDR3 extends over 12 amino acids. V lost 3 bases and J lost 6; bases outside the gene matches: 4.

The rearrangement joins TRBV11-2 to TRBJ2-5; 8 bases are a match to TRBD2. Germline V gene data show CDR1 as SGHAT and CDR2 as FQNNGV. V lost 3 bases and J lost 2; bases outside the gene matches: 5. This CDR3 has 15 amino acids. The CDR3 is CASSFGSGVQETQYF. The CDR3 DNA reads as TGTGCCAGCAGCTTTGGTAGCGGGGTACAAGAGACCCAGTACTTC.

The chain couples TRBV19 to TRBJ1-1; D is undetermined. This CDR3 is 14 amino acids long. The V and J ends lost 4 bases and 0 bases respectively, with 9 bases between them. Germline CDR1 LNHDA, CDR2 SQIVND (reference sequence). The CDR3 here is CASSTRPMNTEAFF. CDR3 DNA sequence: TGTGCCAGTAGTACCCGCCCTATGAACACTGAAGCTTTCTTT.

The genes are TRBV5-4 and TRBJ2-3, with 10 bases matching TRBD2. The junction had 10 bases not matched to a gene; V was cut back by 0 bases and J by 6 bases. The germline gives CDR1 SGHNT, CDR2 YYREEE (reference sequence). The CDR3 is 17 amino acids. The CDR3 loop is CASSLAAGAGGVDTQYF. The CDR3 region has the DNA TGTGCCAGCAGCTTGGCCGCGGGAGCGGGGGGGGTGGATACGCAGTATTTT.

The chain couples TRBV6-1 to TRBJ1-1; a possible D gene is TRBD1 (5 bases). The CDR3 contains 15 residues. Per the germline V gene, CDR1 is MNHNS and CDR2 is SASEGT. Between the trimmed V and J ends, which lost 2 bases and 5 bases, there was a span of 15 bases. The CDR3 DNA reads TGTGCCAGCAGTGAAAGTCGCGGGGCATGGACTGAAGCTTTCTTT. Its translation is CASSESRGAWTEAFF.